The 27 T cell receptor beta chains presented below share a single source sample, sequenced in a study of T cells in Graves' hyperthyroidism and ophthalmopathy (dated by TCRdb to the late 2010s). The library was generated by multiplex PCR. The sample was run on an Illumina HiSeq 2000. TCR beta CDR3 regions were amplified from RNA transcripts. A first-round RT-PCR of the TCR CDR3 used the HTBI primer set with the Qiagen OneStep RT-PCR kit. TCRdb took the public reads, trimmed them with fastp at Q25, ran MiXCR for clone calling and kept in-frame beta chains. Every entry covers one CDR3 protein and lists the most common genes and DNA from its rows. The sample includes about 570,000 distinct CDR3 sequences, with 14% observed a single time. Of the sample, approximately 14% falls within the top ten clones. The specimen sequenced was blood. The receptors here all came from a woman aged 40-49 years with Graves' hyperthyroidism.

This chain connects TRBV29-1 to TRBJ2-2; D may be TRBD1 or TRBD2 (5 bases each). The V end was cut by 3 bases, the J end by 4 bases, with 12 bases between. Looked up from germline, CDR1 is SQVTM and CDR2 is ANQGSEA. This CDR3 is 14 amino acids long. The CDR3, as DNA: TGCAGCGTTGAGGGTGGGACGCGCACCGGGGAGCTGTTTTTT. The encoded protein is CSVEGGTRTGELFF.

Only a few counts were recorded for this clonotype. V usage is TRBV19 and J usage is TRBJ2-5; 9 nucleotides match TRBD1. The length of the CDR3 is 15 residues. The J segment lost 6 bases and the V segment lost 6 bases, leaving 11 bases of the junction unmatched. Germline CDR1 is LNHDA and CDR2 is SQIVND (reference sequence). In nucleotides, the CDR3 is TGTGCCAGTAGCCCCAGTAGGGACAGGGTACAGACCCAGTACTTC. Protein product: CASSPSRDRVQTQYF.

The rearrangement links TRBV30 to TRBJ2-7; 7 nucleotides line up with TRBD1. The CDR3 sequence is 14 residues long. Trimming took 3 bases from V and 2 from J; bases not matched to a gene: 7. CDR1 GTSNPN and CDR2 SVGIG come from the germline V gene (reference sequence). The CDR3 loop reads CAWRAGGATYEQYF. The CDR3 bases are TGTGCCTGGAGGGCAGGGGGTGCAACCTACGAGCAGTACTTC.

CDR3 protein: CASSLEGGGADTQYF. In nucleotides, the CDR3 is TGTGCCAGCAGCTTAGAGGGGGGGGGGGCAGATACGCAGTATTTT. This rearrangement joins TRBV7-8 to TRBJ2-3; tentative D call: TRBD2 (7 bases). CDR3 length: 15 amino acids. The ends were cut back, 1 base at V and 4 bases at J, with 12 bases in the middle. CDR1 and CDR2 (germline): SGHVS, FQNEAQ.

This clonotype was seen repeatedly, ten times or more. V is TRBV11-2 and J is TRBJ1-1; a weak D match, TRBD1 (5 bases). Trimming took off 0 bases at V and 1 base at J, with 21 bases between the two ends. The germline V gene has CDR1 SGHAT and CDR2 FQNNGV. The CDR3 contains 19 residues. The CDR3 loop reads CASSLDHGARVSSNTEAFF. The CDR3, as DNA: TGTGCCAGCAGCTTAGATCATGGAGCCAGGGTGTCTTCGAACACTGAAGCTTTCTTT.

This chain uses TRBV27 with TRBJ1-2; 9 positions match TRBD1. This CDR3 comprises 13 residues. Unmatched junction bases numbered 3, after V lost 3 bases and J lost 7 bases. CDR1 MNHEY and CDR2 SMNVEV come from the germline V gene (reference sequence). The CDR3 nucleotides read TGTGCCAGCAGTTTCCTGACAGGGGGTGGCTACACCTTC. The encoded protein is CASSFLTGGGYTF.

This clonotype was seen a handful of times. The rearrangement uses TRBV20-1 and TRBJ1-2; the D is unclear. This CDR3 has 8 amino acids. Per germline, CDR1 DFQATT and CDR2 SNEGSKA (reference sequence). The CDR3 nucleotides are TGCAGGGCCGGGGTGCACACCTTC. Translation: CRAGVHTF.

The chain joins TRBV12-3 or TRBV12-4 to TRBJ2-4; D tentatively reads TRBD1 or TRBD2 (5 bases each). V lost 6 bases, J lost 10 bases, and 28 bases lay in between. The CDR3 length is 17 residues. CDR3 nucleotide sequence: TGTGCCAGCAGCTCCATTTACTGGGGACCCCCCGGGGATATTCAGTACTTC. This translates into CASSSIYWGPPGDIQYF.

This clonotype turned up a few times. The V and J genes are TRBV19 and TRBJ1-2; D unclear. V lost 3 bases and J lost 2, with 13 bases in between. The CDR3 loop spans 15 amino acids. CDR1 LNHDA and CDR2 SQIVND come from the germline V gene (reference sequence). The CDR3 region is CASSIMVSPNYGYTF. CDR3 in DNA: TGTGCCAGTAGTATCATGGTGTCACCGAACTATGGCTACACCTTC.

Only a few counts were recorded for this clonotype. The chain couples TRBV10-1 to TRBJ2-3, with 12 bases matching TRBD1. Germline V gene lookup returns CDR1 WNHNN and CDR2 SYGVQD (reference sequence). The CDR3 length is 15 residues. The V and J ends lost 5 bases and 4 bases, in that order; junction bases with no gene match: 4. The CDR3 region is CASSTGTGGADTQYF. The CDR3 DNA follows: TGCGCCAGCAGTACCGGGACAGGGGGCGCAGATACGCAGTATTTT.

The chain has TRBV3-1 and TRBJ2-4; 13 bases align to TRBD2. The CDR3 loop spans 21 amino acids. With 0 bases clipped from V and 0 bases from J, the junction kept 11 bases outside the gene matches. CDR1 is LGHDT and CDR2 is YNNKEL in the germline V gene (reference sequence). CDR3 in amino acids: CASSQEFWTSGGYLAKNIQYF. The CDR3 nucleotides read TGTGCCAGCAGCCAAGAGTTTTGGACTAGCGGGGGATACCTAGCCAAAAACATTCAGTACTTC.

In the case of this clonotype: A much larger clone lies one base from this, so it may be a read error. The chain links TRBV13 to TRBJ2-1; D possibly corresponds to TRBD2 (6 bases). Germline V gives CDR1 PRHDT, CDR2 FYEKMQ (reference sequence). The CDR3 has 14 residues. The CDR3 loop is CASSSGDHYNGQFF. CDR3 sequence (DNA): TGTGCCAGCAGCTCGGGAGACCACTACAATGGGCAGTTCTTC.

On this clonotype itself: This could be a read error, since a much larger clone is one nucleotide away. Because the CDR3 is missing its conserved closing phenylalanine or tryptophan, this is likely a read error. The V call is TRBV6-1, the J call TRBJ2-2, with 7 nucleotides matching TRBD1. J lost 4 bases, V lost 8 bases, and 10 bases had no gene match. The germline V gene has CDR1 MNHNS and CDR2 SASEGT. This CDR3 is built from 15 residues. CDR3 residues: CASRASTGSTGELFS. DNA for the CDR3: TGTGCCAGCCGAGCTTCGACAGGGTCCACCGGGGAGCTGTTTTCT.

This clonotype was detected many times. J is TRBJ2-5 and V is TRBV20-1; D remains unclear. V was pared by 1 base and J by 1 base, with 7 bases between. This CDR3 has 13 residues. CDR1 DFQATT and CDR2 SNEGSKA come from the germline V gene (reference sequence). The CDR3 nucleotides are TGCAGTGCTAGAGTAGGGTCCCAAGAGACCCAGTACTTC. Amino acids: CSARVGSQETQYF.

In this sample, this clonotype turned up many times. The chain uses TRBV12-3 or TRBV12-4 and TRBJ1-1; D not resolved. CDR3 length equals 11 residues. V lost 5 bases, J lost 10 bases, and 11 bases lay in between. The chain's CDR3 is CASSQLTPAFF. CDR3 coding DNA: TGTGCCAGCAGTCAACTGACACCAGCTTTCTTT.

This clonotype was detected ten times or more. The chain uses TRBV20-1 and TRBJ1-1; 7 positions agree with TRBD1. Germline assignment: CDR1 DFQATT and CDR2 SNEGSKA (reference sequence). The CDR3 totals 12 residues. The junction had 3 bases not matched to a gene; V was cut back by 7 bases and J by 1 base. CDR3 bases: TGCAGTGTACGACAGGGGAACACTGAAGCTTTCTTT. It encodes CSVRQGNTEAFF.

The table lists this clonotype with many counts. The CDR3: CASSGGLAGEADTQYF. Here the CDR3 DNA reads TGCGCCAGCAGCGGGGGGTTAGCGGGAGAAGCAGATACGCAGTATTTT. V usage is TRBV5-1 and J usage is TRBJ2-3, with TRBD2 matching 9 bases. The CDR3 consists of 16 residues. Unmatched junction bases numbered 10, after V lost 4 bases and J lost 4 bases. From germline, CDR1 is SGHRS and CDR2 YFSETQ.

This clonotype was counted only a few times. The rearrangement uses TRBV11-2 and TRBJ2-7; D unclear. The V end lost 8 bases, the J end lost 4 bases, and 18 bases lay between the germline ends. The CDR3 has 14 residues. In germline, CDR1 is SGHAT, CDR2 FQNNGV. The CDR3, as DNA: TGTGCCAGCGCGTCCCTTCTAACCCCATACGAGCAGTACTTC. It is translated as CASASLLTPYEQYF.

The chain couples TRBV19 to TRBJ2-7, with no clear D. The CDR3 has 15 amino acids. Trimming took 7 bases from V and 3 from J, leaving 19 bases between them. Per germline, CDR1 LNHDA and CDR2 SQIVND (reference sequence). CDR3 in DNA: TGTGCCAGTACCGCGACGTTGGGGAATTTCTACGAGCAGTACTTC. It is translated as CASTATLGNFYEQYF.

This clonotype was detected ten times or more. This chain links TRBV2 with TRBJ2-7; 7 bases are shared with TRBD2. This CDR3 is built from 13 residues. CDR1 and CDR2 (germline): SNHLY, FYNNEI. Trimming at V came to 3 bases and at J to 4 bases, leaving 3 bases not matched to a gene. The chain's CDR3 is CASSDVGGYEQYF. In nucleotides, the CDR3 is TGTGCCAGCAGTGACGTGGGGGGGTACGAGCAGTACTTC.

This clonotype showed up just a few times. This may stem from a read error, because a much larger clone lies one nucleotide away. This chain connects TRBV11-2 to TRBJ1-4; a weak D match, TRBD1 (6 bases). The V gene's germline CDR1 is SGHAT and CDR2 FQNNGV. The CDR3 contains 15 residues. The CDR3 DNA follows: TGTGCCAGCAGCTTAGGCTCGGGGGCGAGTGAAAAACTGCTTTTT. It is translated as CASSLGSGASEKLLF.

Comment on this clonotype: A much larger clone lies one base from this, so it may be a read error. This chain joins TRBV12-3 or TRBV12-4 and TRBJ2-7, with D perhaps TRBD1 or TRBD2 (7 bases each). CDR3 length: 14 amino acids. The CDR3 DNA reads TGTGCCAGCAGTTTATCTTTGACAGGGAGGGAGCAGCACTTC. Its protein product is CASSLSLTGREQHF.

The J gene is TRBJ1-3, the V gene TRBV20-1, with 7 nucleotides matching TRBD1. Germline V gene sequence: CDR1 DFQATT, CDR2 SNEGSKA (reference sequence). Germline trimming cut 4 bases from V and 8 bases from J; bases unmatched to any gene: 11. There are 14 residues in the CDR3. This CDR3 is CSANQGGGAHTIYF. DNA for the CDR3: TGCAGTGCTAACCAGGGGGGAGGGGCCCACACCATATATTTT.

This clonotype was seen repeatedly, ten times or more. The chain employs TRBV6-1 and TRBJ1-1, with 7 nucleotides matching TRBD1. Trimming removed 4 bases from V and 4 bases from J; junction bases left unmatched: 6. The CDR3 length is 14 residues. Germline V gene data show CDR1 as MNHNS and CDR2 as SASEGT. CDR3 amino acids: CASSVTGRGTEAFF. The CDR3 DNA reads TGTGCCAGCAGTGTGACAGGGAGAGGCACTGAAGCTTTCTTT.

This clonotype was counted ten times or more. V is TRBV19 and J is TRBJ2-7; 7 nucleotides align to TRBD1. The CDR3 spans 13 residues. Germline loops: CDR1 LNHDA, CDR2 SQIVND (reference sequence). After removal of 9 bases from V and 0 bases from J, the junction contained 5 bases not matched to a gene. The CDR3 region is CASSRQGSYEQYF. The CDR3 DNA reads TGTGCCAGCAGCCGACAGGGCTCCTACGAGCAGTACTTC.

The chain couples TRBV9 to TRBJ1-4; perhaps TRBD1 as D (6 bases). In germline, CDR1 is SGDLS, CDR2 YYNGEE. The CDR3 sequence is 15 residues long. V lost 0 bases and J 8 bases, leaving 14 bases between the germline ends. CDR3 protein: CASSVEAGAREKLFF. CDR3 sequence (DNA): TGTGCCAGCAGCGTAGAGGCGGGGGCGCGAGAAAAACTGTTTTTT.

V gene TRBV20-1 combines with J gene TRBJ1-2; TRBD1 matches 7 bases. Germline assignment: CDR1 DFQATT and CDR2 SNEGSKA (reference sequence). V shed 6 bases, J shed 2 bases, and the junction held 3 bases outside the gene matches. This CDR3 contains 12 residues. CDR3: CSAVTGNYGYTF. The CDR3 coding sequence is TGCAGTGCAGTGACAGGGAACTATGGCTACACCTTC.